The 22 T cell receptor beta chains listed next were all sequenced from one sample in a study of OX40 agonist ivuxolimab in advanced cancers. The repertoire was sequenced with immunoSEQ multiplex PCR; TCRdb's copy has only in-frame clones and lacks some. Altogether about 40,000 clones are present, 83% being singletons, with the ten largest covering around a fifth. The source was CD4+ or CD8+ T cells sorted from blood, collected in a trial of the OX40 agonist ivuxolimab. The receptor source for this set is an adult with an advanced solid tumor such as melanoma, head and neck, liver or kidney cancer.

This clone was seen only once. The CDR3 spells CASSLIGTSGPNEQFF. Written as DNA, the CDR3 is TGTGCCAGCAGTTTAATCGGGACTAGCGGACCCAATGAGCAGTTCTTC. The chain couples TRBV27 to TRBJ2-1, with TRBD2 matching 11 bases. In germline, CDR1 is MNHEY, CDR2 SMNVEV (reference sequence). After removal of 2 bases from V and 6 bases from J, the junction contained 6 bases not matched to a gene. The CDR3 length is 16 residues.

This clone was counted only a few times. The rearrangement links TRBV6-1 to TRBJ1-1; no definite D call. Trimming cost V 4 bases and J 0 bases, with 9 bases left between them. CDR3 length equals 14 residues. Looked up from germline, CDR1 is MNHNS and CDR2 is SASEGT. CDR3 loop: CASSGGPMNTEAFF. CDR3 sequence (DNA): TGTGCCAGCAGTGGAGGGCCGATGAACACTGAAGCTTTCTTT.

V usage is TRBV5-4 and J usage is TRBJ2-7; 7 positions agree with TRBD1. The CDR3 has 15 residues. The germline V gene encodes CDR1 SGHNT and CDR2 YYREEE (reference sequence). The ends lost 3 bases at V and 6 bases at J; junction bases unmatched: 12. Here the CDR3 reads CASSYRTGYFREQYF. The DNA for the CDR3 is TGTGCCAGCAGCTATAGGACAGGCTATTTTCGCGAGCAGTACTTC. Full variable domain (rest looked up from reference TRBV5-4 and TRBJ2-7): ETGVTQSPTHLIKTRGQQVTLRCSSQSGHNTVSWYQQALGQGPQFIFQYYREEENGRGNFPPRFSGLQFPNYSSELNVNALELDDSALYLCASSYRTGYFREQYFGPGTRLTVT.

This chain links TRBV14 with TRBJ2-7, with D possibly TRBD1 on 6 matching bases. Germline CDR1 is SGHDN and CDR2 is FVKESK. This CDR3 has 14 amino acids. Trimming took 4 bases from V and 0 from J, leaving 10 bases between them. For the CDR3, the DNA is TGTGCCAGCAGCCTCCGGGACAACTCCTACGAGCAGTACTTC. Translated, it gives CASSLRDNSYEQYF.

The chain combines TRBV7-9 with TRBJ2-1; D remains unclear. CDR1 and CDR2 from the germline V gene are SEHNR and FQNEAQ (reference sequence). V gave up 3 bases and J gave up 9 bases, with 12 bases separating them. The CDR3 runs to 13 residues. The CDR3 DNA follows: TGTGCCAGCAGCTTTAACCCGAAAATTGAGCAGTTCTTC. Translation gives CASSFNPKIEQFF.

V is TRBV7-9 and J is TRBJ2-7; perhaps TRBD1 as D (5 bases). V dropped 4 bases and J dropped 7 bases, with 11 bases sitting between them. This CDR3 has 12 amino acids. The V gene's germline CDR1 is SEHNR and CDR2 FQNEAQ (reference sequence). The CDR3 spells CASSSLAGEQYF. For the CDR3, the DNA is TGTGCCAGCAGCTCCCTGGCAGGGGAGCAGTACTTC.

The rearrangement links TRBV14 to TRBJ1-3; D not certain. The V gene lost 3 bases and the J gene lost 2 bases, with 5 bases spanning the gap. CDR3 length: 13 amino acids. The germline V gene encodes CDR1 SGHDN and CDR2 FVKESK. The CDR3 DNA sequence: TGTGCCAGCAGCCATCTCCCTGGAAACACCATATATTTT. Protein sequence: CASSHLPGNTIYF.

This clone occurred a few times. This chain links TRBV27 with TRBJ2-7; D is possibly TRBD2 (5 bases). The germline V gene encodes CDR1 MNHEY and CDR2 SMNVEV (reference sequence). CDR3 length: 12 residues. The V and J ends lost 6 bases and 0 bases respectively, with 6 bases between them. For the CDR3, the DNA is TGTGCCAGCAGCACTAGCTCCTACGAGCAGTACTTC. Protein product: CASSTSSYEQYF.

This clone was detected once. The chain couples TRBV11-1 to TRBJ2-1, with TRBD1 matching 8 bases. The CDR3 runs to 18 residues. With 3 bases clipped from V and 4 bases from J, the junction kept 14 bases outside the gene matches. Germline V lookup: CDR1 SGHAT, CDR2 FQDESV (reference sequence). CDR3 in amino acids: CASSFSQLRGQVYNEQFF. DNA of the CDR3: TGTGCCAGCAGCTTTTCGCAGTTGAGGGGACAGGTATACAATGAGCAGTTCTTC.

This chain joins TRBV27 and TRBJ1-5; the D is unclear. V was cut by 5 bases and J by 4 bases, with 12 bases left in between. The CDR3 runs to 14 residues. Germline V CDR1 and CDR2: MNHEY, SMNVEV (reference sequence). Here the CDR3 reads CASSHRGGNQPQHF. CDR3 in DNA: TGTGCCAGCAGTCACCGCGGAGGGAATCAGCCCCAGCATTTT.

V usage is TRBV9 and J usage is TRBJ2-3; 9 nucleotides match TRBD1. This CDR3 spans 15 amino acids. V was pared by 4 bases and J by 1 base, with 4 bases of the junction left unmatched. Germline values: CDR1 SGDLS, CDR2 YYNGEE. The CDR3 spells CASSFRDRGTDTQYF. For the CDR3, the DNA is TGTGCCAGCAGCTTCCGGGACAGGGGCACAGATACGCAGTATTTT.

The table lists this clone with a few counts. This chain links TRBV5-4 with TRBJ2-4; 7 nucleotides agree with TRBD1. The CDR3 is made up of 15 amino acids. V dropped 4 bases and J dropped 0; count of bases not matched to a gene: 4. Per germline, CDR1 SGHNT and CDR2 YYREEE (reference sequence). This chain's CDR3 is CASSITGVAKNIQYF. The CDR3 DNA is TGTGCCAGCAGCATAACAGGGGTAGCCAAAAACATTCAGTACTTC.

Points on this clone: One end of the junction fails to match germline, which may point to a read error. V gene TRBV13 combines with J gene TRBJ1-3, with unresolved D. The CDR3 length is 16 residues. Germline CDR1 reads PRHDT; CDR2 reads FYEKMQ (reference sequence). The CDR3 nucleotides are TGTGCCAGCAGCTCCCCGACTGATATCTCTGGAAACACTATATATTTT. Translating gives CASSSPTDISGNTIYF.

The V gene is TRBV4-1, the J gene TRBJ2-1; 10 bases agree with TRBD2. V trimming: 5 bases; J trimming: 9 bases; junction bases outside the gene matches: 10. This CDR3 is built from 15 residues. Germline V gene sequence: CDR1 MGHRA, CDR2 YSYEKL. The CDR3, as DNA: TGCGCCAGCAGCTCCTGGGGGCTAGCGGGAGTTGAGCAGTTCTTC. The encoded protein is CASSSWGLAGVEQFF.

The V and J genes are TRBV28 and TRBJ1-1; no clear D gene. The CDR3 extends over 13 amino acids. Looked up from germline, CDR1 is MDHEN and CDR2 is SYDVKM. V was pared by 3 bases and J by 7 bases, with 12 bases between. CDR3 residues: CASSFLGLGEAFF. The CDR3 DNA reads TGTGCCAGCAGTTTTTTAGGGCTTGGTGAAGCTTTCTTT.

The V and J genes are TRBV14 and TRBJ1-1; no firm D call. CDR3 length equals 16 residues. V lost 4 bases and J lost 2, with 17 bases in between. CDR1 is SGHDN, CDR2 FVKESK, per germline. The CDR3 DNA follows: TGTGCCAGCAGCCTTAAAGGGCGGGGAAGTAACACTGAAGCTTTCTTT. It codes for CASSLKGRGSNTEAFF.

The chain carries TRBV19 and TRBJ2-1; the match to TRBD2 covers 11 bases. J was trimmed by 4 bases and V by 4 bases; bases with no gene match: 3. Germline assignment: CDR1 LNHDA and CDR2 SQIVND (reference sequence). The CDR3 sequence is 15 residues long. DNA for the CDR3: TGTGCCAGTAGTACCTTAGCGGGAGGGTACAATGAGCAGTTCTTC. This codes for CASSTLAGGYNEQFF.

CDR3: CASSREEYNEQFF. The CDR3 DNA sequence: TGTGCCAGCAGCCGTGAAGAATACAATGAGCAGTTCTTC. This sequence joins TRBV27 and TRBJ2-1; D unresolved. Germline V CDR1 and CDR2: MNHEY, SMNVEV (reference sequence). V shed 6 bases and J shed 4 bases, with 10 bases lying between them. CDR3 length: 13 residues.

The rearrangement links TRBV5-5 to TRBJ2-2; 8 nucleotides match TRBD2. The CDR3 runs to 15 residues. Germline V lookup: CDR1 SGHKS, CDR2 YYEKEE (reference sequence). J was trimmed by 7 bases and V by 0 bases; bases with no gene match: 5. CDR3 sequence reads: CASSLAGTSGGELFF. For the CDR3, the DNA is TGTGCCAGCAGCTTGGCCGGGACTAGTGGCGGGGAGCTGTTTTTT.

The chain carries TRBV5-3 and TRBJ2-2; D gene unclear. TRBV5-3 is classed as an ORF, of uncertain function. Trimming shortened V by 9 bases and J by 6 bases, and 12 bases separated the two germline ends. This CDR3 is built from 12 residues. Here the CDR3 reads CATPPASGELFF. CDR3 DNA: TGTGCCACACCCCCAGCTTCCGGGGAGCTGTTTTTT.

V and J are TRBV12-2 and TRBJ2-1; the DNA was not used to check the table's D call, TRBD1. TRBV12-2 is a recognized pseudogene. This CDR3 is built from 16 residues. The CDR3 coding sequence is TGTGCAAGTCGCTCCCAGGGGGAATCTACCTACAATGAGCAGTTCTTC. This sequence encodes CASRSQGESTYNEQFF.

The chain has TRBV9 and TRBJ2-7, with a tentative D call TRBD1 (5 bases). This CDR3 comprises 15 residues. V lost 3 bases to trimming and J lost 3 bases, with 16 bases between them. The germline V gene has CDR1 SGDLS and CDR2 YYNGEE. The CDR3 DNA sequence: TGTGCCAGCAGCGCCTCTGGGGCCAACTACTACGAGCAGTACTTC. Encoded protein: CASSASGANYYEQYF.